This is a list of T cell receptor beta chains from one sample in a study of shared clonotypes between healthy human individuals. Here immunoSEQ multiplex PCR was the method, and the copy in TCRdb shows in-frame clones only, minus some. The table includes roughly 1.4 million clones, about 98.5% detected once. The source material was naive CD4+ T cells sorted from blood. All receptors come from a man aged 25 to 40 in good health. CDR3s include the opening cysteine and the closing phenylalanine or tryptophan. The order of the fields is clone size, V gene, D gene, J gene, CDR3 protein, CDR3 DNA. The D gene is left open where the match is weak. Part of the rows lack a size; the others show once, few, many or a class for expanded clones.

abundance: -
v_gene: TRBV6-1
d_gene: -
j_gene: TRBJ1-4
CDR3aa: CASSESWARGEKLFF
CDR3nt: TGTGCCAGCAGTGAATCTTGGGCGCGAGGGGAAAAACTGTTTTTT

abundance: -
v_gene: TRBV5-1
d_gene: -
j_gene: TRBJ2-5
CDR3aa: CASSPGPLAAPKETQYF
CDR3nt: TGCGCCAGCAGCCCGGGACCCCTAGCAGCCCCAAAAGAGACCCAGTACTTC

abundance: -
v_gene: TRBV9
d_gene: TRBD2
j_gene: TRBJ2-2
CDR3aa: CASSVFSGRATGELFF
CDR3nt: TGTGCCAGCAGCGTATTTAGCGGGAGGGCAACCGGGGAGCTGTTTTTT

abundance: -
v_gene: TRBV11-2
d_gene: TRBD2
j_gene: TRBJ2-1
CDR3aa: CASRPWLAGSKVYNEQFF
CDR3nt: TGTGCCAGCAGGCCGTGGCTAGCGGGATCCAAAGTGTACAATGAGCAGTTCTTC

abundance: -
v_gene: TRBV28
d_gene: TRBD1
j_gene: TRBJ1-2
CDR3aa: CASRAPGQGVYGYTF
CDR3nt: TGTGCCAGCAGGGCGCCGGGACAGGGAGTCTATGGCTACACCTTC

abundance: -
v_gene: TRBV6-5
d_gene: TRBD1
j_gene: TRBJ2-3
CDR3aa: CASRRQGSDTQYF
CDR3nt: TGTGCCAGCAGAAGACAGGGATCAGATACGCAGTATTTT

abundance: -
v_gene: TRBV11-2
d_gene: TRBD1
j_gene: TRBJ1-2
CDR3aa: CASRDIKQGALNYGYTF
CDR3nt: TGTGCCAGCAGGGATATTAAACAGGGGGCTTTAAACTATGGCTACACCTTC

abundance: -
v_gene: TRBV5-4
d_gene: -
j_gene: TRBJ1-2
CDR3aa: CASSLSRGPLYGYTF
CDR3nt: TGTGCCAGCAGCTTGAGCAGGGGCCCGCTTTATGGCTACACCTTC

abundance: -
v_gene: TRBV6-5
d_gene: -
j_gene: TRBJ2-5
CDR3aa: CASSYTPQVTQYF
CDR3nt: TGTGCCAGCAGTTACACCCCGCAGGTGACCCAGTACTTC

abundance: once
v_gene: TRBV10-3
d_gene: -
j_gene: TRBJ1-1
CDR3aa: CATRTSLGNTEAFF
CDR3nt: TGTGCCACCCGGACGAGCCTAGGTAACACTGAAGCTTTCTTT

abundance: -
v_gene: TRBV7-9
d_gene: TRBD2
j_gene: TRBJ2-3
CDR3aa: CASSGASGIWTDTQYF
CDR3nt: TGTGCCAGCAGCGGGGCTAGCGGGATTTGGACAGATACGCAGTATTTT

abundance: -
v_gene: TRBV11-1
d_gene: -
j_gene: TRBJ2-2
CDR3aa: CASSLVKAGELFF
CDR3nt: TGTGCCAGCAGCTTAGTAAAGGCCGGGGAGCTGTTTTTT

abundance: -
v_gene: TRBV25-1
d_gene: -
j_gene: TRBJ2-7
CDR3aa: CASSVRPSEQYF
CDR3nt: TGTGCCAGCAGTGTGCGACCAAGCGAGCAGTACTTC

abundance: -
v_gene: TRBV28
d_gene: -
j_gene: TRBJ1-5
CDR3aa: CAVNRDNNQPQHF
CDR3nt: TGTGCCGTCAACCGGGACAACAATCAGCCCCAGCATTTT

abundance: -
v_gene: TRBV6-5
d_gene: -
j_gene: TRBJ2-1
CDR3aa: CASSPPGEDKQFF
CDR3nt: TGTGCCAGCAGCCCACCGGGGGAGGACAAGCAGTTCTTC

abundance: once
v_gene: TRBV19
d_gene: -
j_gene: TRBJ2-1
CDR3aa: CASRNLRARETTTVF
CDR3nt: TGTGCCAGTAGGAACCTCCGGGCCAGGGAGACGACAACAGTCTTC

abundance: once
v_gene: TRBV5-6
d_gene: TRBD2
j_gene: TRBJ2-5
CDR3aa: CASSSGLAGETQYF
CDR3nt: TGTGCCAGCAGCTCGGGACTAGCGGGAGAGACCCAGTACTTC

abundance: -
v_gene: TRBV30
d_gene: -
j_gene: TRBJ2-1
CDR3aa: CAWSSGTNSYNEQFF
CDR3nt: TGTGCCTGGAGTTCCGGGACAAACTCCTACAATGAGCAGTTCTTC

abundance: once
v_gene: TRBV5-1
d_gene: TRBD2
j_gene: TRBJ2-1
CDR3aa: CASSLAGGPSDEQFF
CDR3nt: TGCGCCAGCAGCCTAGCGGGAGGGCCCTCGGATGAGCAGTTCTTC

abundance: once
v_gene: TRBV4-3
d_gene: -
j_gene: TRBJ2-7
CDR3aa: CASSQRTEAYEQYF
CDR3nt: TGCGCCAGCAGCCAAAGGACAGAGGCCTACGAGCAGTACTTC

abundance: -
v_gene: TRBV11-2
d_gene: -
j_gene: TRBJ2-3
CDR3aa: CASNIRRF
CDR3nt: TGTGCCAGCAACATCCGCCGATTT

abundance: -
v_gene: TRBV19
d_gene: -
j_gene: TRBJ1-5
CDR3aa: CASSLRWGNQPQHF
CDR3nt: TGTGCCAGTAGTCTTCGATGGGGCAATCAGCCCCAGCATTTT

abundance: once
v_gene: TRBV6-1
d_gene: -
j_gene: TRBJ2-7
CDR3aa: CASSEEISGTEEQYF
CDR3nt: TGTGCCAGCAGTGAAGAGATTAGCGGGACAGAAGAGCAGTACTTC

abundance: -
v_gene: TRBV28
d_gene: -
j_gene: TRBJ1-2
CDR3aa: CASSSSGYGYTF
CDR3nt: TGTGCCAGCAGTTCAAGCGGCTATGGCTACACCTTC

abundance: -
v_gene: TRBV5-1
d_gene: TRBD1
j_gene: TRBJ2-7
CDR3aa: CASSAGGTGLNEQYF
CDR3nt: TGCGCCAGCAGCGCCGGGGGGACAGGGCTCAACGAGCAGTACTTC

abundance: -
v_gene: TRBV30
d_gene: TRBD2
j_gene: TRBJ2-3
CDR3aa: CAWSVRWGQGLAGDLRGTDTQYF
CDR3nt: TGTGCCTGGAGTGTACGATGGGGGCAGGGACTAGCGGGAGACTTAAGGGGCACAGATACGCAGTATTTT

abundance: -
v_gene: TRBV9
d_gene: -
j_gene: TRBJ1-4
CDR3aa: CASSVLGGEGGKLFF
CDR3nt: TGTGCCAGCAGCGTTTTGGGAGGCGAGGGTGGCAAACTGTTTTTT

abundance: -
v_gene: TRBV27
d_gene: TRBD1
j_gene: TRBJ2-7
CDR3aa: CASSLRRDSAYEQYF
CDR3nt: TGTGCCAGCAGCCTTCGACGGGACAGTGCCTACGAGCAGTACTTC

abundance: -
v_gene: TRBV11-3
d_gene: -
j_gene: TRBJ2-7
CDR3aa: CASSLPYLVFEQYF
CDR3nt: TGTGCCAGCAGCCTACCCTATCTAGTCTTCGAGCAGTACTTC

abundance: -
v_gene: TRBV5-1
d_gene: -
j_gene: TRBJ2-7
CDR3aa: CASSLPRGGSSYEQYF
CDR3nt: TGCGCCAGCAGCTTGCCCCGAGGGGGTAGCTCCTACGAGCAGTACTTC

abundance: -
v_gene: TRBV6-5
d_gene: TRBD2
j_gene: TRBJ2-1
CDR3aa: CATSGLGNNEQFF
CDR3nt: TGTGCCACCTCTGGACTAGGGAACAATGAGCAGTTCTTC

abundance: -
v_gene: TRBV7-9
d_gene: -
j_gene: TRBJ1-1
CDR3aa: CASSLGRGSYTEAFF
CDR3nt: TGTGCCAGCAGCTTAGGGCGCGGTTCCTACACTGAAGCTTTCTTT

abundance: -
v_gene: TRBV4-3
d_gene: -
j_gene: TRBJ2-5
CDR3aa: CASSQAFRETQYF
CDR3nt: TGCGCCAGCAGCCAAGCGTTTCGAGAGACCCAGTACTTC

abundance: -
v_gene: TRBV5-4
d_gene: -
j_gene: TRBJ2-5
CDR3aa: CASSQRTQETQYF
CDR3nt: TGTGCCAGCAGTCAGCGGACGCAAGAGACCCAGTACTTC

abundance: -
v_gene: TRBV2
d_gene: TRBD1
j_gene: TRBJ2-1
CDR3aa: CASSEQGATYNEQFF
CDR3nt: TGTGCCAGCAGTGAACAGGGGGCCACCTACAATGAGCAGTTCTTC

abundance: once
v_gene: TRBV19
d_gene: -
j_gene: TRBJ1-3
CDR3aa: CASSRGSGNTIYF
CDR3nt: TGTGCCAGTAGTAGGGGTTCTGGAAACACCATATATTTT

abundance: once
v_gene: TRBV5-5
d_gene: -
j_gene: TRBJ2-5
CDR3aa: CASSSGERQYQETQYF
CDR3nt: TGTGCCAGCTCCTCAGGGGAGCGACAGTACCAAGAGACCCAGTACTTC

abundance: -
v_gene: TRBV7-7
d_gene: -
j_gene: TRBJ2-1
CDR3aa: CASSPGTNNEQFF
CDR3nt: TGTGCTAGCAGCCCCGGGACAAACAATGAGCAGTTCTTC

abundance: -
v_gene: TRBV5-4
d_gene: -
j_gene: TRBJ2-7
CDR3aa: CASSFRETYEQYF
CDR3nt: TGTGCCAGCAGCTTTAGGGAGACATACGAGCAGTACTTC

abundance: -
v_gene: TRBV5-1
d_gene: -
j_gene: TRBJ2-1
CDR3aa: CASSGTRSPYNEQFF
CDR3nt: TGCGCCAGCAGCGGAACGCGCAGCCCCTACAATGAGCAGTTCTTC

abundance: -
v_gene: TRBV14
d_gene: -
j_gene: TRBJ2-3
CDR3aa: CATNKRLTDTQYF
CDR3nt: TGTGCCACAAATAAGCGGCTAACAGATACGCAGTATTTT

abundance: -
v_gene: TRBV28
d_gene: TRBD1
j_gene: TRBJ2-7
CDR3aa: CASSFDRGSYF
CDR3nt: TGTGCCAGCAGTTTTGACAGGGGGAGTTACTTC

abundance: -
v_gene: TRBV19
d_gene: -
j_gene: TRBJ2-2
CDR3aa: CASNPGYQTGELFF
CDR3nt: TGTGCCAGTAACCCCGGTTACCAGACCGGGGAGCTGTTTTTT

abundance: -
v_gene: TRBV9
d_gene: -
j_gene: TRBJ2-3
CDR3aa: CASSRTLPLWLSTDTQYF
CDR3nt: TGTGCCAGCAGCCGGACCCTACCTCTTTGGCTTAGCACAGATACGCAGTATTTT

abundance: -
v_gene: TRBV10-3
d_gene: TRBD2
j_gene: TRBJ2-3
CDR3aa: CAISGSSSGITDTQYF
CDR3nt: TGTGCCATCAGTGGAAGCTCTAGCGGGATTACAGATACGCAGTATTTT

abundance: -
v_gene: TRBV15
d_gene: TRBD1
j_gene: TRBJ2-7
CDR3aa: CATSNRDSYEQYF
CDR3nt: TGTGCCACCAGCAACCGGGACAGCTACGAGCAGTACTTC

abundance: -
v_gene: TRBV7-9
d_gene: -
j_gene: TRBJ1-1
CDR3aa: CASSLKMGTEAFF
CDR3nt: TGTGCCAGCAGCTTAAAAATGGGCACTGAAGCTTTCTTT

abundance: -
v_gene: TRBV30
d_gene: TRBD2
j_gene: TRBJ2-7
CDR3aa: CAWRAGGTPLTREQYF
CDR3nt: TGTGCCTGGAGGGCGGGGGGGACTCCACTGACTCGGGAGCAGTACTTC

abundance: -
v_gene: TRBV9
d_gene: -
j_gene: TRBJ2-2
CDR3aa: CASSVPGSINPNTGELFF
CDR3nt: TGTGCCAGCAGCGTCCCAGGTAGCATTAATCCGAACACCGGGGAGCTGTTTTTT

abundance: -
v_gene: TRBV9
d_gene: -
j_gene: TRBJ2-5
CDR3aa: CASSDQETQYF
CDR3nt: TGTGCCAGCAGCGATCAAGAGACCCAGTACTTC

abundance: once
v_gene: TRBV7-2
d_gene: TRBD1
j_gene: TRBJ1-2
CDR3aa: CASSQVRDSKYYGYTF
CDR3nt: TGTGCCAGCAGCCAGGTGCGGGACAGCAAATACTATGGCTACACCTTC

abundance: -
v_gene: TRBV7-6
d_gene: -
j_gene: TRBJ1-2
CDR3aa: CASSLRGDNPNYGYTF
CDR3nt: TGTGCCAGCAGCTTACGGGGGGATAATCCTAACTATGGCTACACCTTC

abundance: once
v_gene: TRBV6-6
d_gene: -
j_gene: TRBJ1-2
CDR3aa: CASSQDIIYGYTF
CDR3nt: TGTGCCAGCAGCCAGGACATTATCTATGGCTACACCTTC

abundance: -
v_gene: TRBV9
d_gene: TRBD2
j_gene: TRBJ2-1
CDR3aa: CASSPRLAGMYNEQFF
CDR3nt: TGTGCCAGCAGCCCCCGACTAGCGGGGATGTACAATGAGCAGTTCTTC

abundance: -
v_gene: TRBV7-8
d_gene: -
j_gene: TRBJ1-5
CDR3aa: CASSRNLGLSNQPQHF
CDR3nt: TGTGCCAGCAGCCGTAATCTGGGGTTGAGTAATCAGCCCCAGCATTTT

abundance: -
v_gene: TRBV5-1
d_gene: -
j_gene: TRBJ2-1
CDR3aa: CASSFQKVPYNEQFF
CDR3nt: TGCGCCAGCAGCTTTCAGAAAGTCCCCTACAATGAGCAGTTCTTC

abundance: -
v_gene: TRBV5-1
d_gene: -
j_gene: TRBJ2-3
CDR3aa: CASSGGAGAGDTQYF
CDR3nt: TGCGCCAGCAGCGGGGGGGCAGGCGCGGGAGATACGCAGTATTTT

abundance: -
v_gene: TRBV5-1
d_gene: -
j_gene: TRBJ2-7
CDR3aa: CASNRDNNYEQYF
CDR3nt: TGCGCCAGCAACAGGGACAACAACTACGAGCAGTACTTC

abundance: -
v_gene: TRBV7-2
d_gene: -
j_gene: TRBJ1-2
CDR3aa: CASSLRIANYGYTF
CDR3nt: TGTGCCAGCAGCTTAAGGATCGCTAACTATGGCTACACCTTC